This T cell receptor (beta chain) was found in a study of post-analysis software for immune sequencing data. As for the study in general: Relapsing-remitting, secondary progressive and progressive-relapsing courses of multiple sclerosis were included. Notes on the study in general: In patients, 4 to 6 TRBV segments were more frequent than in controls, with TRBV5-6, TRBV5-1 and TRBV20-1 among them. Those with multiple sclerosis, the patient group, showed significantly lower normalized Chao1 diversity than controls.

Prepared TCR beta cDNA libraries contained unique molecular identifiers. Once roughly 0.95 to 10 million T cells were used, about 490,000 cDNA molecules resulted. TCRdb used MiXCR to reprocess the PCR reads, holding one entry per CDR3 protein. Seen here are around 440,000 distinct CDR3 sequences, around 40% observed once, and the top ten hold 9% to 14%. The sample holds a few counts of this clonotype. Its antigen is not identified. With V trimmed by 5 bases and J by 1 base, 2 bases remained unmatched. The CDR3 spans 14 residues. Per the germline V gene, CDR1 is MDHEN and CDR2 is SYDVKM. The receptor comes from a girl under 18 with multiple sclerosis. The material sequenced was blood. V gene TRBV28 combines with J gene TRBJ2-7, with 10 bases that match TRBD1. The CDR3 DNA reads TGTGCCAGCAGTGGGACAGGGGAATCCTACGAGCAGTACTTC. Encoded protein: CASSGTGESYEQYF.